This TCR beta chain was sequenced in a study of T cells in Graves' hyperthyroidism and ophthalmopathy. Findings and caveats of the study: Researchers found most expanded thyroid clonotypes above 0.001 in blood as well.

The CDR3 has 14 residues. Germline V gene sequence: CDR1 MNHEY, CDR2 SVGAGI. Criteria for exclusion of patients were uncontrolled infection, other autoimmune disease, pregnancy or lactation. The study based diagnoses on clinical symptoms, serum thyroxine and TRAb, thyroid ultrasound and orbital computed tomography. An approximately 10 ml volume of fresh peripheral blood provided the PBMCs. On this clonotype: What it binds is not known. Germline is not matched at one junction end, which may reflect a read error.

Amplified regions were TCR beta CDR3 sequences from RNA transcripts. The HTBI primer set served for first-round RT-PCR of the TCR CDR3. A single record per CDR3 protein comes from TCRdb applying MiXCR to the multiplex PCR reads. The table includes 500,000 to 550,000 distinct CDR3 sequences, around 21% detected once. The sequence was collected from a man between 18 and 35 years old with Graves' hyperthyroidism. J is TRBJ2-4 and V is TRBV6-5; D is unclear. The sequenced sample was blood. The CDR3 sequence: CASSYLSEKNIKYF. The CDR3 coding sequence is TGTGCCAGCAGTTACTTGAGCGAGAAAAACATTAAGTACTTC.